This T cell receptor beta chain was profiled in a study of vaccination effects on CD4 cells after COVID-19. The CDR3 has 11 residues. Germline V gene sequence: CDR1 KGHDR, CDR2 SFDVKD. The V end was cut by 9 bases, the J end by 4 bases, with 6 bases between. Pools of viral peptides were used by the ViraFEST assay to expand antigen-specific CD4+ T cells ahead of sequencing. It was after nine to eleven days of culture that CD4+ T cells were isolated. Comment on this clone: The antigen remains unidentified.

The assay was immunoSEQ multiplex PCR, and TCRdb's table has in-frame clones only and misses some. The sample shows 30,000 to 35,000 clones, 55% to 75% of them seen only once. The chain employs TRBV24-1 and TRBJ1-5; D call uncertain. This TCR was recovered from a human donor who received a COVID-19 vaccine. The source material was CD4+ T cells from PBMCs cultured with HCoV-229E spike peptides, sampled before COVID-19 vaccination. Written as DNA, the CDR3 is TGTGCCACCCTTGTAAATCAGCCCCAGCATTTT. As protein: CATLVNQPQHF.